This TCR beta chain was sequenced for a study of neurological immune-mediated disorders. Study results and limitations: None of the CDR3 amino acid sequences in expanded clones turned up in more than one subject, which points to private repertoires in all groups. When the repertoires were sorted by phylogenetic grouping, those of 18 of 34 multiple sclerosis patients ended up in one related-CDR3 cluster, a possible signature.

The cDNA was synthesized by 5'RACE incorporating 10-nucleotide random UMIs. Via MiXCR, TCRdb re-called the 5' RACE reads, giving one row per CDR3 protein. The table lists tens of thousands of distinct CDR3 sequences, roughly 3.5% of them singletons. 2 million PBMCs stored at -80 C were the source of the unsorted libraries. The CDR3 is 15 amino acids. Germline assignment: CDR1 ENHRY and CDR2 SYGVKD. Trimming shortened V by 5 bases and J by 5 bases, and 18 bases separated the two germline ends. This clonotype occurred many times. What it binds is not known. The origin of this receptor is a woman in her 30s with multiple sclerosis. Sequences were obtained from PBMCs. This chain joins TRBV10-3 and TRBJ1-1, with D perhaps TRBD1 (5 bases). The CDR3 is CAISKDVLGVTEAFF. CDR3 DNA: TGTGCCATCAGTAAGGACGTTTTGGGGGTAACTGAAGCTTTCTTT.